This T cell receptor beta chain was identified during a study of CD8 T cells in ankylosing spondylitis. Study results and limitations: Ankylosing spondylitis blood appeared to carry a characteristic TCR beta motif of eight or nine highly homologous variants. Researchers report that disease-linked clones proved CD8+ and relatively rare in peripheral blood.

TCRdb re-derived calls from the 5' RACE reads in MiXCR, one entry per CDR3 protein. The sample holds fewer than 450,000 distinct CDR3 sequences, 17% seen once. The germline V gene encodes CDR1 LGHDT and CDR2 YNNKEL (reference sequence). This CDR3 contains 17 residues. The junction had 15 bases not matched to a gene; V was cut back by 4 bases and J by 4 bases. A few counts support this clonotype. Its target is unknown. The chain has TRBV3-1 and TRBJ1-2, with 7 bases matching TRBD1. This TCR was sampled from a male donor with ankylosing spondylitis. The sequencing sample was made of blood, either unsorted or a sorted T cell fraction (not recorded which). The CDR3, as DNA: TGTGCCAGCAGCCCTAGGGACAGCTCAAGGGTTCCCTATGGCTACACCTTC. Translating it yields CASSPRDSSRVPYGYTF.